The 8 T cell receptor beta chains reported below all come from one sample, sequenced in a study of T cell responses to AZD1222 COVID-19 vaccine. Generated by immunoSEQ multiplex PCR, the TCRdb table keeps only in-frame clones and is missing some. The sample gives around 170,000 clones, approximately 91% of which show up once; approximately 0.97% is in the top ten. The specimen comprised peripheral blood, sampled on day 0 of AZD1222 vaccination. These receptors all stem from an adult in good health.

The V gene is TRBV24-1, the J gene TRBJ2-7; possibly TRBD1 or TRBD2 for D (6 bases each). Germline lookup yields CDR1 KGHDR and CDR2 SFDVKD. V lost 12 bases to trimming and J lost 2 bases, with 25 bases between them. This CDR3 region has 16 residues. CDR3 region: CAAGGKAGDPAYEQYF. Here the CDR3 DNA reads TGTGCCGCTGGGGGGAAAGCAGGGGATCCGGCCTACGAGCAGTACTTC.

The chain links TRBV7-9 to TRBJ1-3, with D hard to call. The germline V gene has CDR1 SEHNR and CDR2 FQNEAQ (reference sequence). This CDR3 spans 13 amino acids. Trimming left V 3 bases short and J 0 bases short, with 3 bases between. Here the CDR3 DNA reads TGTGCCAGCAGCTTGGACTCTGGAAACACCATATATTTT. Its translation: CASSLDSGNTIYF.

The chain is built from TRBV9 and TRBJ2-2; the match to TRBD2 covers 15 bases. Germline-derived CDR1 and CDR2 are SGDLS and YYNGEE. V lost 5 bases and J lost 4; bases outside the gene matches: 12. CDR3 size: 19 residues. CDR3 amino acids: CASSARGLAGGPGTGELFF. CDR3 DNA sequence: TGTGCCAGCAGTGCCCGAGGACTAGCGGGAGGGCCGGGCACCGGGGAGCTGTTTTTT.

The CDR3 region is CASSSGKVSYEQYF. The DNA of the CDR3 is TGTGCCAGCAGTTCAGGAAAGGTGTCCTACGAGCAGTACTTC. The chain joins TRBV13 to TRBJ2-7; no reliable D call. V lost 6 bases and J lost 1, with 13 bases in between. Germline values: CDR1 PRHDT, CDR2 FYEKMQ (reference sequence). The CDR3 is made up of 14 amino acids. Supplemented by reference TRBV13 and TRBJ2-7, the full variable domain reads AAGVIQSPRHLIKEKRETATLKCYPIPRHDTVYWYQQGPGQDPQFLISFYEKMQSDKGSIPDRFSAQQFSDYHSELNMSSLELGDSALYFCASSSGKVSYEQYFGPGTRLTVT.

The J gene is TRBJ2-7, the V gene TRBV7-7; 7 bases fit TRBD1. Germline CDR1 reads SSHAT; CDR2 reads FNYEAQ (reference sequence). This CDR3 has 15 amino acids. The V segment lost 0 bases and the J segment 2 bases; nucleotides outside the gene matches: 4. The CDR3 reads CASSLAQGGPYEQYF. The CDR3 DNA sequence: TGTGCCAGCAGCTTAGCCCAAGGGGGCCCCTACGAGCAGTACTTC.

The rearrangement links TRBV5-4 to TRBJ1-3; D is possibly TRBD1 (6 bases). Looked up from germline, CDR1 is SGHNT and CDR2 is YYREEE (reference sequence). V lost 2 bases to trimming and J lost 0 bases, with 9 bases between them. The CDR3 has 15 residues. CDR3 protein: CASSLQGVSGNTIYF. The CDR3 coding sequence is TGTGCCAGCAGCTTACAGGGAGTCTCTGGAAACACCATATATTTT.

The chain has TRBV24-1 and TRBJ2-3; D not resolved. The germline V gene encodes CDR1 KGHDR and CDR2 SFDVKD. The CDR3 covers 15 residues. Between the trimmed V and J ends, which lost 2 bases and 1 base, there was a span of 9 bases. The CDR3 sequence is CATSDSSPRTDTQYF. CDR3 nucleotide sequence: TGTGCCACCAGTGATTCTTCTCCACGCACAGATACGCAGTATTTT.

Only one count was recorded for this clone. CDR3 protein: CASSPLRGGSYTGELFF. CDR3 bases: TGTGCCAGCTCACCTCTGCGGGGAGGATCGTACACCGGGGAGCTGTTTTTT. V usage is TRBV18 and J usage is TRBJ2-2; possibly TRBD2 for D (6 bases). Per the germline V gene, CDR1 is KGHSH and CDR2 is LQKENI. This CDR3 spans 17 amino acids. Trimming removed 3 bases from V and 3 bases from J, with 17 bases in between. The whole variable domain, filled in from reference TRBV18 and TRBJ2-2, reads NAGVMQNPRHLVRRRGQEARLRCSPMKGHSHVYWYRQLPEEGLKFMVYLQKENIIDESGMPKERFSAEFPKEGPSILRIQQVVRGDSAAYFCASSPLRGGSYTGELFFGEGSRLTVL.